This TCR beta chain was recovered during a study of radiotherapy plus CTLA-4 blockade in lung cancer. Repertoires were generated with immunoSEQ multiplex PCR, while TCRdb's copy carries only in-frame clones and drops some. The sample records 90,000 to 150,000 clones, about 83% being singletons. The germline V gene encodes CDR1 MNHEY and CDR2 SVGAGI. Losses at the gene ends were 9 bases for V and 4 bases for J; bases not matched to a gene: 6. The CDR3 has 13 amino acids. Here the sequenced sample was peripheral blood, taken from a patient treated with radiotherapy plus ipilimumab. The rearrangement links TRBV6-5 to TRBJ1-2; TRBD1 matches at 9 bases. The source of this sequence is a human donor with non-small cell lung cancer who had a partial response to radiotherapy plus ipilimumab. The CDR3 is CASTPGQGYGYTF. DNA for the CDR3: TGTGCCAGTACTCCGGGACAGGGCTATGGCTACACCTTC.